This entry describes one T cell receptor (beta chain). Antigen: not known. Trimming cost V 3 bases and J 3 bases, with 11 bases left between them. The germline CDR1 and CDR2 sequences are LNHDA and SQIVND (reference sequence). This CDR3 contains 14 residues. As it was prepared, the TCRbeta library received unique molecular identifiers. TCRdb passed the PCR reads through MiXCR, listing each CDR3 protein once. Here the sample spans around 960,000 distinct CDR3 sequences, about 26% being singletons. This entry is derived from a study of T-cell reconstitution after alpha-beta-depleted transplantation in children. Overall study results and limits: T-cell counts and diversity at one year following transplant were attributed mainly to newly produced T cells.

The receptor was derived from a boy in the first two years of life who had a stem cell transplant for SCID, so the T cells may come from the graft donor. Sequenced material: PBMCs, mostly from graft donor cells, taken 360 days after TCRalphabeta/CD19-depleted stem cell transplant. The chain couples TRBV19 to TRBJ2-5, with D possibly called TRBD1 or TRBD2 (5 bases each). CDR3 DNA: TGTGCCAGTAGTATGGGGACCATAAAAGAGACCCAGTACTTC. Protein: CASSMGTIKETQYF. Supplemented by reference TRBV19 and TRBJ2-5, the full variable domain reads DGGITQSPKYLFRKEGQNVTLSCEQNLNHDAMYWYRQDPGQGLRLIYYSQIVNDFQKGDIAEGYSVSREKKESFPLTVTSAQKNPTAFYLCASSMGTIKETQYFGPGTRLLVL.